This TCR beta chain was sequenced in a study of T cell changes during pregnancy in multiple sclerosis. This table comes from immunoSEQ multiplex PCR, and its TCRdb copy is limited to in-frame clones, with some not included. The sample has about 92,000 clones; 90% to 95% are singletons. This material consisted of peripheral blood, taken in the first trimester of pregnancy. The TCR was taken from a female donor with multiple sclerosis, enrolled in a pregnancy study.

CDR3 in amino acids: CASSFVPSDREETQYF. CDR3 DNA: TGTGCCAGCAGCTTTGTGCCGTCGGACAGAGAAGAGACCCAGTACTTC. The V call is TRBV5-6, the J call TRBJ2-5; perhaps TRBD1 as D (6 bases). V was trimmed by 2 bases and J by 3 bases, leaving 17 bases between them. CDR1 SGHDT and CDR2 YYEEEE come from the germline V gene. This CDR3 is built from 16 residues.